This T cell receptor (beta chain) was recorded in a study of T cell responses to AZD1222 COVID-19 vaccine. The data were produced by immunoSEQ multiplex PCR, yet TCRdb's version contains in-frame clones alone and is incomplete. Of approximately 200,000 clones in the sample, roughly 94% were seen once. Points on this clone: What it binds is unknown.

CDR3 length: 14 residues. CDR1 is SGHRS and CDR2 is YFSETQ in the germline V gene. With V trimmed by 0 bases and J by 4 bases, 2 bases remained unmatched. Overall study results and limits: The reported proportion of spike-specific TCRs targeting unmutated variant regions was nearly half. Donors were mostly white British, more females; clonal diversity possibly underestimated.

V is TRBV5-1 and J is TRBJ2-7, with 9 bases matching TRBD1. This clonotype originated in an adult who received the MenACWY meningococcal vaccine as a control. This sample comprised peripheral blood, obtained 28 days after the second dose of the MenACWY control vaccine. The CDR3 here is CASSLGGQGYEQYF. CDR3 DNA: TGCGCCAGCAGCTTGGGGGGACAGGGATACGAGCAGTACTTC. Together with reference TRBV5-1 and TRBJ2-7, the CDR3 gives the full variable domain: KAGVTQTPRYLIKTRGQQVTLSCSPISGHRSVSWYQQTPGQGLQFLFEYFSETQRNKGNFPGRFSGRQFSNSRSEMNVSTLELGDSALYLCASSLGGQGYEQYFGPGTRLTVT.